Presented here are 25 T cell receptor beta chains from one specimen sequenced in a study of shared clonotypes between healthy human individuals. Naive CD8 isolation took CD45RO-negative cells positively selected for CCR7 and excluded terminally differentiated effector memory CD45RA+ cells. Assay used: immunoSEQ multiplex PCR; TCRdb lists only in-frame clones, some missing. This sample has approximately 650,000 clones; around 95% occur once, and the top ten carry 0.09% to 0.13%. The sequenced sample was naive CD8+ T cells sorted from blood. Receptor source: a woman aged 25 to 39 in good health.

V is TRBV29-1 and J is TRBJ2-7; TRBD1 agrees at 7 bases. The junction had 13 bases not matched to a gene; V was cut back by 7 bases and J by 4 bases. The V gene's germline CDR1 is SQVTM and CDR2 ANQGSEA. This CDR3 contains 14 residues. This CDR3 is CSAEMTGTEYEQYF. The CDR3 DNA is TGCAGCGCCGAAATGACCGGGACAGAATACGAGCAGTACTTC.

The chain joins TRBV4-2 to TRBJ2-7; a possible D gene is TRBD2 (6 bases). Trimming left V 1 base short and J 0 bases short, with 10 bases between. This CDR3 comprises 15 residues. Germline V CDR1 and CDR2: LGHNA, YNFKEQ. The chain's CDR3 is CASSQGASVSYEQYF. The CDR3 nucleotides are TGTGCCAGCAGCCAAGGGGCTAGCGTCTCCTACGAGCAGTACTTC.

CDR3 coding DNA: TGTGCCAGCTCACCACCGATGGGGGCAAACACCGGGGAGCTGTTTTTT. Its protein product is CASSPPMGANTGELFF. The V call is TRBV18, the J call TRBJ2-2; a weak D match, TRBD1 (6 bases). V lost 0 bases to trimming and J lost 2 bases, with 10 bases between them. CDR1 KGHSH and CDR2 LQKENI come from the germline V gene. The length of the CDR3 is 16 residues.

Details on this clone: Other DNA sequences in the same sample also yield this CDR3. V usage is TRBV5-1 and J usage is TRBJ1-1, with D unresolved. The CDR3 length is 13 residues. Trimming stripped 1 base from V and 0 bases from J, with 4 bases between. Germline values: CDR1 SGHRS, CDR2 YFSETQ. For the CDR3, the DNA is TGCGCCAGCAGCTTGAGCATGAACACTGAAGCTTTCTTT. Translation gives CASSLSMNTEAFF.

This clone was found once. This chain links TRBV9 with TRBJ2-1; D gene ambiguous. Trimming shortened V by 4 bases and J by 7 bases, and 9 bases separated the two germline ends. The CDR3 is 12 residues long. CDR1 is SGDLS, CDR2 YYNGEE, per germline. CDR3 region: CASSFTVNEQFF. The CDR3 DNA sequence: TGTGCCAGCAGCTTCACGGTTAATGAGCAGTTCTTC.

The V call is TRBV29-1, the J call TRBJ2-4, with 8 bases aligning to TRBD1. CDR3 length: 13 amino acids. Germline loops: CDR1 SQVTM, CDR2 ANQGSEA. The junction had 10 bases not matched to a gene; V was cut back by 7 bases and J by 8 bases. CDR3 amino acids: CSAAETGEDIQYF. CDR3 DNA sequence: TGCAGCGCCGCAGAGACAGGGGAGGACATTCAGTACTTC. Together with reference TRBV29-1 and TRBJ2-4, the CDR3 gives the full variable domain: SAVISQKPSRDICQRGTSLTIQCQVDSQVTMMFWYRQQPGQSLTLIATANQGSEATYESGFVIDKFPISRPNLTFSTLTVSNMSPEDSSIYLCSAAETGEDIQYFGAGTRLSVL.

The CDR3 nucleotides read TGTGCCAGCAGCTCTCCAGGGGCTGGTGGCTACACCTTC. Translating gives CASSSPGAGGYTF. The rearrangement links TRBV6-5 to TRBJ1-2; a possible D gene is TRBD1 (6 bases). Germline values: CDR1 MNHEY, CDR2 SVGAGI. The CDR3 spans 13 residues. V dropped 6 bases and J dropped 7 bases, with 15 bases sitting between them.

V is TRBV9 and J is TRBJ1-1; no firm D call. The CDR3 runs to 14 residues. In germline, CDR1 is SGDLS, CDR2 YYNGEE. V was shortened by 0 bases and J by 5 bases, with 11 bases between the two germline ends. This CDR3 reads CASSVVGEPTEAFF. In nucleotides, the CDR3 is TGTGCCAGCAGCGTAGTTGGCGAACCAACTGAAGCTTTCTTT.

The chain recombines TRBV7-9 with TRBJ1-1; 7 bases agree with TRBD1. CDR1 SEHNR and CDR2 FQNEAQ come from the germline V gene (reference sequence). The CDR3 spans 12 residues. The V and J ends lost 6 bases and 8 bases, in that order; junction bases with no gene match: 6. The CDR3: CASRPGTAEAFF. Written as DNA, the CDR3 is TGTGCCAGCAGACCAGGGACAGCAGAAGCTTTCTTT.

J is TRBJ2-1 and V is TRBV10-1; D assignment may be TRBD1 or TRBD2 (6 bases each). CDR1 WNHNN and CDR2 SYGVQD come from the germline V gene (reference sequence). The CDR3 totals 15 residues. V was clipped by 6 bases and J by 2 bases, with 14 bases between them. In DNA, the CDR3 is TGCGCCAGCAGACCCGCCGGGGGCCCCTACAATGAGCAGTTCTTC. This sequence encodes CASRPAGGPYNEQFF.

V usage is TRBV28 and J usage is TRBJ2-4; 10 nucleotides line up with TRBD2. With V trimmed by 4 bases and J by 8 bases, 14 bases remained unmatched. The germline V gene has CDR1 MDHEN and CDR2 SYDVKM. The CDR3 is 17 amino acids. CDR3 in DNA: TGTGCCAGCAGTTCCAATGAAAGCGGGAGGGCCATAGACATTCAGTACTTC. Translating it yields CASSSNESGRAIDIQYF.

This sequence joins TRBV5-4 and TRBJ2-7; D gene ambiguous. Trimming pared 0 bases from V and 6 bases from J, leaving 4 bases between. This CDR3 has 11 residues. CDR1 is SGHNT, CDR2 YYREEE, per germline (reference sequence). This CDR3 reads CASSLGPEQYF. Written as DNA, the CDR3 is TGTGCCAGCAGCTTGGGTCCCGAGCAGTACTTC.

This clone has a single count. The chain links TRBV27 to TRBJ2-3, with 10 nucleotides matching TRBD2. V lost 8 bases to trimming and J lost 6 bases; unmatched junction nucleotides: 5. Germline V CDR1 and CDR2: MNHEY, SMNVEV (reference sequence). The CDR3 totals 13 residues. The CDR3 DNA sequence: TGTGCCAGCCAAGCGGGAGGGCCTGATACGCAGTATTTT. Protein sequence: CASQAGGPDTQYF.

This clone is a singleton in its sample. This chain uses TRBV4-1 with TRBJ2-7, with D perhaps matching TRBD1 (7 bases). The germline V and J ends were trimmed by 2 bases and 2 bases, with 13 bases remaining between them. The CDR3 has 15 amino acids. The germline gives CDR1 MGHRA, CDR2 YSYEKL. The DNA for the CDR3 is TGCGCCAGCAGCCAACCGGGGGACAGAACCTACGAGCAGTACTTC. Translating gives CASSQPGDRTYEQYF.

About this clone itself: The sample contains more than one DNA sequence encoding this CDR3. This chain joins TRBV4-1 and TRBJ2-7; no clear D gene. The germline V and J ends were trimmed by 4 bases and 3 bases, with 10 bases remaining between them. The CDR3 is made up of 13 amino acids. Germline CDR1 reads MGHRA; CDR2 reads YSYEKL. This chain's CDR3 is CASSLTSSYEQYF. CDR3 bases: TGCGCCAGCAGCCTAACTTCCAGCTACGAGCAGTACTTC.

V gene TRBV11-2 combines with J gene TRBJ1-5, with D maybe TRBD1 (6 bases). This CDR3 region has 16 residues. Germline CDR1 reads SGHAT; CDR2 reads FQNNGV. V was shortened by 5 bases and J by 3 bases, with 17 bases between the two germline ends. The CDR3 is CASSPGRGPVNQPQHF. The CDR3, as DNA: TGTGCCAGCAGCCCGGGGCGGGGGCCGGTCAATCAGCCCCAGCATTTT.

A remark on this clone: The same CDR3 can be traced to other DNA sequences in this sample. The rearrangement joins TRBV30 to TRBJ1-1; no reliable D call. The CDR3 runs to 11 residues. The germline V gene encodes CDR1 GTSNPN and CDR2 SVGIG (reference sequence). V lost 4 bases to trimming and J lost 0 bases, with 3 bases between them. CDR3 bases: TGTGCCTGGACCCTGAACACTGAAGCTTTCTTT. This gives the protein CAWTLNTEAFF.

This rearrangement joins TRBV28 to TRBJ1-5; 9 bases map to TRBD1. Germline V gives CDR1 MDHEN, CDR2 SYDVKM. J lost 5 bases, V lost 8 bases, and 4 bases had no gene match. There are 13 residues in the CDR3. The DNA for the CDR3 is TGTGCCAGCTCGTGGACAGGGGATCAGCCCCAGCATTTT. Amino acid sequence: CASSWTGDQPQHF.

The CDR3 DNA is TGCGCCAGCACAGGACTGACATACAATGAGCAGTTCTTC. Its translation is CASTGLTYNEQFF. This chain connects TRBV10-2 to TRBJ2-1; tentatively, D is TRBD2 (5 bases). V shed 7 bases and J shed 4 bases, with 11 bases lying between them. Germline loops: CDR1 WSHSY, CDR2 SAAADI. The CDR3 runs to 13 residues.

The rearrangement links TRBV27 to TRBJ1-3; the D is unclear. Germline V lookup: CDR1 MNHEY, CDR2 SMNVEV (reference sequence). V shed 2 bases and J shed 4 bases, with 9 bases lying between them. The CDR3 runs 14 residues. The chain's CDR3 is CASSLIGSGNTIYF. CDR3 coding DNA: TGTGCCAGCAGTTTAATAGGGTCGGGAAACACCATATATTTT.

The gene calls are TRBV13 and TRBJ2-7; possibly TRBD1 or TRBD2 for D (5 bases each). There are 15 residues in the CDR3. V lost 3 bases to trimming and J lost 7 bases, with 19 bases between them. Germline CDR1 reads PRHDT; CDR2 reads FYEKMQ (reference sequence). The CDR3 region is CASSFKGNGKREQYF. As DNA, the CDR3 is TGTGCCAGCAGCTTTAAGGGGAACGGGAAACGGGAGCAGTACTTC.

The chain couples TRBV19 to TRBJ2-1; no definite D call. Germline CDR1 is LNHDA and CDR2 is SQIVND (reference sequence). This CDR3 has 12 amino acids. V was cut by 5 bases and J by 7 bases, with 9 bases left in between. The CDR3 is CASSFLGNEQFF. CDR3 bases: TGTGCCAGTAGTTTCCTGGGAAATGAGCAGTTCTTC.

The chain is built from TRBV28 and TRBJ2-3; no firm D call. Deletions cut 5 bases from V and 4 bases from J, with 28 bases between. Germline CDR1 is MDHEN and CDR2 is SYDVKM. The CDR3 runs to 19 residues. The DNA for the CDR3 is TGTGCCAGCAGTACTACAATGCTCGATCGCAGCCTGGCGGCAGATACGCAGTATTTT. Translated, it gives CASSTTMLDRSLAADTQYF. The variable domain in full, with the rest retrieved from reference TRBV28 and TRBJ2-3, is DVKVTQSSRYLVKRTGEKVFLECVQDMDHENMFWYRQDPGLGLRLIYFSYDVKMKEKGDIPEGYSVSREKKERFSLILESASTNQTSMYLCASSTTMLDRSLAADTQYFGPGTRLTVL.

The genes are TRBV25-1 and TRBJ1-2; D may be TRBD1 (6 bases). The CDR3 has 13 amino acids. The germline gives CDR1 MGHDK, CDR2 SYGVNS. V gave up 8 bases and J gave up 4 bases, with 14 bases separating them. CDR3: CASGGQGGYGYTF. The DNA of the CDR3 is TGTGCCAGCGGAGGACAAGGGGGCTATGGCTACACCTTC.

The V call is TRBV7-8, the J call TRBJ2-5, with 10 bases lining up with TRBD1. The germline gives CDR1 SGHVS, CDR2 FQNEAQ. The V segment lost 5 bases and the J segment 3 bases; nucleotides outside the gene matches: 9. The CDR3 totals 16 residues. The chain's CDR3 is CASSRPGTGVEETQYF. The CDR3 DNA is TGTGCCAGCAGCCGTCCCGGGACAGGGGTAGAAGAGACCCAGTACTTC.